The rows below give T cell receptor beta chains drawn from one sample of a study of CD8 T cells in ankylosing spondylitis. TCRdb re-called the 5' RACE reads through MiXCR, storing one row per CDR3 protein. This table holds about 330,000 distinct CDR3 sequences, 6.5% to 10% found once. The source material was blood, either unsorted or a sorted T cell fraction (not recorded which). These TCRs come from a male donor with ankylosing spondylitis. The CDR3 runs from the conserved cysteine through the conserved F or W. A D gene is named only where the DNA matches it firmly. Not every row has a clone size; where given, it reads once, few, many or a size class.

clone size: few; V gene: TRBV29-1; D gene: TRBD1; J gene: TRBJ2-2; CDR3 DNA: TGCAGCGTCCAAACAGGGGGCGGATTCGGGGAGCTGTTTTTT; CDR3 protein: CSVQTGGGFGELFF
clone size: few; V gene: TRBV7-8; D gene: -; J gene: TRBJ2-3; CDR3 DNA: TGTGCCAGCAGCTTAGATTGGTCCCAGCTAGTTTTATGGACGCAGTATTTT; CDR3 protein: CASSLDWSQLVLWTQYF
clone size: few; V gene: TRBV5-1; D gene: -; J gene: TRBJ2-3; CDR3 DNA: TGCGCCAGCAGCTTGGCCGTACCTAACACAGATACGCAGTATTTT; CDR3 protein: CASSLAVPNTDTQYF
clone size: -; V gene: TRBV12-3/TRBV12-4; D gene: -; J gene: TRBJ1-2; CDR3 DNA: TGTGCCAGCAGCCGATCACAGGGAAACTATGGCTACACCTTC; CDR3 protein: CASSRSQGNYGYTF
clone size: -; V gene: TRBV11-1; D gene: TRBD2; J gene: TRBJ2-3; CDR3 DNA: TGTGCCAGCAGCCCAAGGGGACTAGCGGGACCCCTCGGCACAGATACGCAGTATTTT; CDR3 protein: CASSPRGLAGPLGTDTQYF
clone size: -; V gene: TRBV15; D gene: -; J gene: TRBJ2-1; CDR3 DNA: TGTGCCACCAGCAGGGCGTATTCCTACAATGAGCAGTTCTTC; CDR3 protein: CATSRAYSYNEQFF
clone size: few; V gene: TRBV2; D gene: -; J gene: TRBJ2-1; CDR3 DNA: TGTGCCAGCAGATCTCAGGGTGCTGAGCAGTTCTTC; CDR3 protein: CASRSQGAEQFF
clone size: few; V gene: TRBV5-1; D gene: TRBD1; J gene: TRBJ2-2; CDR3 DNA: TGCGCCAGCAGCTTCTGGACAGGGACGGACACCGGGGAGCTGTTTTTT; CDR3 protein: CASSFWTGTDTGELFF
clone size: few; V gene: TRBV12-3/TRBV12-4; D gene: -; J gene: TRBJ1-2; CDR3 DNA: TGTGCCAGCACCCCCGGGTTGGGCTACACCTTC; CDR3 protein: CASTPGLGYTF
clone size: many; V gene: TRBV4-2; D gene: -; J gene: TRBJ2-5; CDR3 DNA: TGTGCCAGCAGCCAAGGTTCCGGGACACAAGAGACCCAGTACTTC; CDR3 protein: CASSQGSGTQETQYF
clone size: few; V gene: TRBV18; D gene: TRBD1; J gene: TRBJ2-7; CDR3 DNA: TGTGCCAGCTCACCAACCTCGGGACAGGGCGAGCAGTACTTC; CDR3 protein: CASSPTSGQGEQYF
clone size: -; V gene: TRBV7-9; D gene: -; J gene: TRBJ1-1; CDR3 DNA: TGTGCCAGCAGCCGTGTAGAGGGGACTGAAGCTTTCTTT; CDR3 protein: CASSRVEGTEAFF
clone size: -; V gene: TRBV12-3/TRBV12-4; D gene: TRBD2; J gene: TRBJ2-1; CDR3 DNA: TGTGCCAGCAGTCTAAGGGAGGGACTAGCGGATCTTTTCTCCTACAATGAGCAGTTCTTC; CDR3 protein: CASSLREGLADLFSYNEQFF
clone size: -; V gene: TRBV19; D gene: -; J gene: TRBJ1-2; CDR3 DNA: TGTGCCAGTAGTATAGTAGTGGGGAATCGCGGAGTATATGGCTACACCTTC; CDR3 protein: CASSIVVGNRGVYGYTF
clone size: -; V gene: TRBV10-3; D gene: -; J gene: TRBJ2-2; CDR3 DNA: TGTGCCATCAGTGAGTCGGCAGACAACACCGGGGAGATGTTTTTT; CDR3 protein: CAISESADNTGEMFF
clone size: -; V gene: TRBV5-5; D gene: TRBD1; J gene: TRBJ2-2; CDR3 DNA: TGTGCCAGCAGCTCGTCACCGGGACAGGGAGGCGGGGAGCTGTTTTTT; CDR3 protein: CASSSSPGQGGGELFF
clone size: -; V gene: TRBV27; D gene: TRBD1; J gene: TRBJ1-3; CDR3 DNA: TGTGCCAGCAGGTTGGAGGACAGGGACTCTGGAAACACCATATATTTT; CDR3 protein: CASRLEDRDSGNTIYF
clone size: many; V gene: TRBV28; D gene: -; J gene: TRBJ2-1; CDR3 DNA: TGTGCCAGCAGTTCCCTGGACCAGACGGGATATGATGAGCAGTTCTTC; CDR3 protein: CASSSLDQTGYDEQFF
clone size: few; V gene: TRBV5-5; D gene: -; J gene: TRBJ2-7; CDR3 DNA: TGTGCCAGCAGCTTGGGGTTAGCAGGGTGGGCGCAGTACTTC; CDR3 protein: CASSLGLAGWAQYF
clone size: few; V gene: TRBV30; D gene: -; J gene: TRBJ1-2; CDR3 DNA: TGTGCCTGGAGTGTACTTTCCTATGGCTACACCTTC; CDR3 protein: CAWSVLSYGYTF
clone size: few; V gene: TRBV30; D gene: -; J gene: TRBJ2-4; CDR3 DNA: TGTGCCTGGAGTCCCACGGGTGGTCTGGCCAAAAACATTCAGTACTTC; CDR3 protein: CAWSPTGGLAKNIQYF
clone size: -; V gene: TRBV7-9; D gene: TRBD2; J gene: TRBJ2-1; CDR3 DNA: TGTGCCAGCAGCCCCCCCCCGCGACTAGCGGCTCGCAATGAGCAGTTCTTC; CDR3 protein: CASSPPPRLAARNEQFF
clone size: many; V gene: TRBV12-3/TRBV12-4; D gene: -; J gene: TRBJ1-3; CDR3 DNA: TGTGCCAGCAGTCCAGAGAGCTCTGGAAACACCATATATTTT; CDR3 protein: CASSPESSGNTIYF
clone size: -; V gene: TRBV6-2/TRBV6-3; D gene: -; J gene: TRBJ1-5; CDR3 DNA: TGTGCCAGCAGATCACTCGGGCCGGGTGAGAGGCCCCAGCATTTT; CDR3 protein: CASRSLGPGERPQHF
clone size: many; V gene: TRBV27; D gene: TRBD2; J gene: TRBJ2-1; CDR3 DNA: TGTGCCAGCAGGGGTGTCAGGACTAGCGGGATTGAGCAGTTCTTC; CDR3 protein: CASRGVRTSGIEQFF
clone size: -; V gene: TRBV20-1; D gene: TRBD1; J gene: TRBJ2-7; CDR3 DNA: TGCAGTGCTTCTCGACAGGGTTCAGCCTACGAGCAGTACTTC; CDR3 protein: CSASRQGSAYEQYF
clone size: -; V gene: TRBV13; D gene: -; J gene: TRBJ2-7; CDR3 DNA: TGTGCCAGCGGGGGCCAACACGTCCCCGGTTACGAGCAGTACTTC; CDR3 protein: CASGGQHVPGYEQYF
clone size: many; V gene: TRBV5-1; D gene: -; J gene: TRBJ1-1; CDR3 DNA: TGCGCCAGCAGCCCATACTCAACAGGTTCAGGGGTGAACACTGAAGCTTTCTTT; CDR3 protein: CASSPYSTGSGVNTEAFF
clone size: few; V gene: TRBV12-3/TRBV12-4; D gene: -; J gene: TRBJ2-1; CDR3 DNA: TGTGCCAGCAGTCTCAGGCGGCATGAGCAGTTCTTC; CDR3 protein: CASSLRRHEQFF
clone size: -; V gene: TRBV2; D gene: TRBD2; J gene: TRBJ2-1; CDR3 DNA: TGTGCCAGCAGTGAAACTAGCGGAAACTACAATGAGCAGTTCTTC; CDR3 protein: CASSETSGNYNEQFF
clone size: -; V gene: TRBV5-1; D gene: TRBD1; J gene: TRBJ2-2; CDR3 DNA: TGCGCCAGCAGCTTCCGGGACAGCCCCACCGGGGAGCTGTTTTTT; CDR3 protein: CASSFRDSPTGELFF
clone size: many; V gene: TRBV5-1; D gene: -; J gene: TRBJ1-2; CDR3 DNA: TGCGCCAGCAGCCCAGGGATGACGGGCTACACCTTC; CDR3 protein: CASSPGMTGYTF
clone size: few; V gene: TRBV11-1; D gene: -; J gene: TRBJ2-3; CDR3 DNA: TGTGCCAGCAGCTTAGTAGGGAACTCTGACACAGATACGCAGTATTTT; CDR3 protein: CASSLVGNSDTDTQYF
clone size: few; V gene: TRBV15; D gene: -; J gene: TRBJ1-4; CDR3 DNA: TGTGCCACCAGCAGAGGGGAGTATGAAAAACTGTTTTTT; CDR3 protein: CATSRGEYEKLFF
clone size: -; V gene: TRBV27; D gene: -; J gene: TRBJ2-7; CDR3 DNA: TGTGCCAGCAGTTTTTCGGGATTACTCAACGAGCAGTACTTC; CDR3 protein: CASSFSGLLNEQYF
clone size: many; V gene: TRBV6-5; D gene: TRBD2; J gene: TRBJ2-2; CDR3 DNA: TGTGCCAGCAGTTTGTCTAGCGGGAGAAACTGGGGCGGGGAGCTGTTTTTT; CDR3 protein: CASSLSSGRNWGGELFF
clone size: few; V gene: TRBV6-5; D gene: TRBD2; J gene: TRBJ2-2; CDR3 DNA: TGTGCCAGCAGTTACTCGGCTAGCGGGATGACCACCGGGGAGCTGTTTTTT; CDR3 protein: CASSYSASGMTTGELFF
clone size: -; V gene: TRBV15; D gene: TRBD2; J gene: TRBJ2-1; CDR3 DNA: TGTGCCACCAGCAGCGGGAGGGCTTTTAATGAGCAGTTCTTC; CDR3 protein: CATSSGRAFNEQFF
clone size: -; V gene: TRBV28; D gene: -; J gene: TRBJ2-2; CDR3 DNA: TGTGCCAGCAGTGCCGGGACTCCGAACACCGGGGAGCTGTTTTTT; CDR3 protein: CASSAGTPNTGELFF
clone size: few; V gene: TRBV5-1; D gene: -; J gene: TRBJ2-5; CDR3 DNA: TGCGCCAGCAGGGGGGCCCAAGAGACCCAGTACTTC; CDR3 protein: CASRGAQETQYF
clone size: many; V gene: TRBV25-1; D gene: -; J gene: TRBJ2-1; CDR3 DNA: TGTGCCAGCAGTGGCCCCTTGACTAGTTGGAATGAGCAGTTCTTC; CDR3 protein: CASSGPLTSWNEQFF
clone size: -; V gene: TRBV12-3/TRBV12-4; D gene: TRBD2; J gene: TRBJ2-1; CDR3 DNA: TGTGCCAGCAGTTTGAGCGGGAGTAGGTACAATGAGCAGTTCTTC; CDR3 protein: CASSLSGSRYNEQFF
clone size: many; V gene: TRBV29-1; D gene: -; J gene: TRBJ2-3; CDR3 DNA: TGCAGCGTTGAAGATCGCCCCGATACGCAGTATTTT; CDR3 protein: CSVEDRPDTQYF
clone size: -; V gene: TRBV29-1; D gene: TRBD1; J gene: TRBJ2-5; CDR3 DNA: TGCAGCGTCCAAATGGGGACAGACCAAGAGACCCAGTACTTC; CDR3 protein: CSVQMGTDQETQYF
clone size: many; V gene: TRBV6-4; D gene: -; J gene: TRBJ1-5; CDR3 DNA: TGTGCCAGCAGTGACCCGCGAAAGGGAACTTCGGACAGATTAAATAGCAATCAGCCCCAGCATTTT; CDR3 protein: CASSDPRKGTSDRLNSNQPQHF
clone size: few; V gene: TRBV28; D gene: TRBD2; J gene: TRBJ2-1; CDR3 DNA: TGTGCCATTGCGGGACTAGCGGACTACAATGAGCAGTTCTTC; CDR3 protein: CAIAGLADYNEQFF
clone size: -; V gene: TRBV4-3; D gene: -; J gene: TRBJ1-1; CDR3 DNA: TGCGCCAGCAGCCAAGATCGGTACACTGAAGCTTTCTTT; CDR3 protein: CASSQDRYTEAFF
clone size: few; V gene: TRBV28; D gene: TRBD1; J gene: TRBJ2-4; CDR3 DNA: TGTGCCAGCAGATCCTCCGGGACAGGGACCAAAAACATTCAGTACTTC; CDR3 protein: CASRSSGTGTKNIQYF
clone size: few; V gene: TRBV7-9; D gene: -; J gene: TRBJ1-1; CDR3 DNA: TGTGCCAGCACGTTTACGGGCACTGAAGCTTTCTTT; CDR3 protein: CASTFTGTEAFF
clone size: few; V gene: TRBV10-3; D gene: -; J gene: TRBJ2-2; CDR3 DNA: TGTGCCATCAGACTGGACGTGAACACCGGGGAGCTGTTTTTT; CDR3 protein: CAIRLDVNTGELFF
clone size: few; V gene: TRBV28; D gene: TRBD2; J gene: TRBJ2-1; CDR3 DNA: TGTGCCAGCAGCCCGGGACTAGCGGGAGGCCTCGGGCAGTTCTTC; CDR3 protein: CASSPGLAGGLGQFF
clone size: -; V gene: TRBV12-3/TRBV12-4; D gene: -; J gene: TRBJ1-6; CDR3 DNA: TGTGCCAGCAGCCCTACCTCCTATAATTCACCCCTCCACTTT; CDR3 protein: CASSPTSYNSPLHF
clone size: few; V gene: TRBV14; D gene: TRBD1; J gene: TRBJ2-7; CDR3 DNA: TGTGCCAGCAGACCGACAGGGGTCTCCTACGAGCAGTACTTC; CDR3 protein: CASRPTGVSYEQYF